This T cell receptor (beta chain) was observed in a study of cytomegalovirus exposure and HLA in healthy donors. Study results and limitations: A later look showed TCR association rates differing by HLA locus, highest for DRB1 and lowest for HLA-C.

This clone has only one observation. Its specificity is unknown. Amplification used 60 Vbeta primers and 13 Jbeta primers. Method: immunoSEQ multiplex PCR; TCRdb's copy keeps in-frame clones and lacks some. The sample consists of fewer than 200,000 clones, 65% to 85% of them appearing once. Germline values: CDR1 SGHVS, CDR2 FNYEAQ. V was cut by 4 bases and J by 3 bases, with 13 bases left in between. This CDR3 spans 15 amino acids. The rearrangement links TRBV7-6 to TRBJ1-5, with TRBD1 as a possible D gene (6 bases). The sample taken for sequencing was PBMCs. This TCR was sampled from a woman aged 50 to 60 in good health and CMV-seropositive. Here the CDR3 DNA reads TGTGCCAGCAGCTCCATACAGGGCCCCAATCAGCCCCAGCATTTT. Its translation: CASSSIQGPNQPQHF.